The 26 T cell receptor beta chains below come from one sample, sequenced in a study of response to subunit inactivated influenza vaccine. TCRdb itself ran the RT-PCR reads through MiXCR, one entry per CDR3 protein. The data hold roughly 790,000 distinct CDR3 sequences, with around 21% observed a single time. The sequences come from PBMCs from blood, collected less than 6 days after vaccination. These receptors all come from a man aged 50-59 years who received an inactivated influenza vaccine.

The CDR3 nucleotides read TGTGCCAGCAGCCAAGATCGGGCCAGGGGAAAGACCCAGTACTTC. It encodes CASSQDRARGKTQYF. The rearrangement links TRBV14 to TRBJ2-5; perhaps TRBD1 as D (6 bases). This CDR3 contains 15 residues. CDR1 and CDR2 from the germline V gene are SGHDN and FVKESK. V was cut by 0 bases and J by 6 bases, with 14 bases left in between.

Only a few counts were recorded for this clonotype. The chain links TRBV4-3 to TRBJ2-5; 8 positions agree with TRBD1. The CDR3 runs 17 residues. Germline assignment: CDR1 LGHNA and CDR2 YSLEER. The V gene end was trimmed by 1 base and the J gene end by 5 bases; junction bases not matched to a gene: 12. CDR3 loop: CASSQALEQGGGETQYF. CDR3 nucleotides: TGCGCCAGCAGCCAAGCTCTAGAACAGGGGGGAGGCGAGACCCAGTACTTC.

The CDR3 DNA follows: TGTGCCAGCAGTCCCGGGGCGGTCCGGAACATTCAGTACTTC. Translated, it gives CASSPGAVRNIQYF. The genes are TRBV12-3 or TRBV12-4 and TRBJ2-4, with D perhaps given as TRBD1 or TRBD2 (5 bases each). This CDR3 is built from 14 residues. V was cut by 5 bases and J by 7 bases, with 15 bases left in between.

This clonotype has just a few counts. The chain links TRBV29-1 to TRBJ2-7, with a tentative D call TRBD1 (5 bases). The V end was cut by 7 bases, the J end by 4 bases, with 14 bases between. Germline loops: CDR1 SQVTM, CDR2 ANQGSEA. The length of the CDR3 is 12 residues. The CDR3 bases are TGCAGCGCCAAGGGCGACAGATACGAGCAGTACTTC. Translation gives CSAKGDRYEQYF.

The V gene is TRBV20-1, the J gene TRBJ2-7; 8 bases are a match to TRBD1. The CDR3 extends over 14 amino acids. Trimming cost V 1 base and J 0 bases; bases outside gene matches: 2. Per germline, CDR1 DFQATT and CDR2 SNEGSKA (reference sequence). This chain's CDR3 is CSARGTGRSYEQYF. The CDR3 DNA is TGCAGTGCTAGAGGGACAGGGCGCTCCTACGAGCAGTACTTC.

CDR3 DNA: TGTGCCAGCAGCACCAGACAGGCTTTTGGGGAAAAACTGTTTTTT. This translates into CASSTRQAFGEKLFF. The chain combines TRBV7-2 with TRBJ1-4; tentative D call: TRBD1 (6 bases). CDR1 is SGHTA and CDR2 is FQGNSA in the germline V gene. CDR3 length: 15 residues. V dropped 5 bases and J dropped 8 bases, with 18 bases sitting between them.

This chain links TRBV20-1 with TRBJ2-5; either TRBD1 or TRBD2 may fit D (5 bases each). The V gene's germline CDR1 is DFQATT and CDR2 SNEGSKA (reference sequence). The CDR3 has 13 residues. V lost 2 bases and J lost 5, with 12 bases in between. CDR3 loop: CSARPWGGETQYF. CDR3 nucleotides: TGCAGTGCTAGACCGTGGGGCGGGGAGACCCAGTACTTC.

This clonotype was detected ten times or more. The chain is built from TRBV7-2 and TRBJ1-1, with D hard to call. Trimming pared 5 bases from V and 1 base from J, leaving 11 bases between. The length of the CDR3 is 14 residues. The germline CDR1 and CDR2 sequences are SGHTA and FQGNSA. The CDR3 DNA is TGTGCCAGCAGCGGGCCGGGCAGGAACACTGAAGCTTTCTTT. Translated, it gives CASSGPGRNTEAFF.

The rearrangement links TRBV7-9 to TRBJ2-2, with 8 bases matching TRBD2. J gave up 4 bases and V 5 bases, and 9 bases lay outside the gene matches. From germline, CDR1 is SEHNR and CDR2 FQNEAQ (reference sequence). The length of the CDR3 is 16 residues. The CDR3: CASSAGLAGGTGELFF. The CDR3 region has the DNA TGTGCCAGCAGCGCAGGACTAGCTGGAGGCACCGGGGAGCTGTTTTTT.

The genes are TRBV6-4 and TRBJ1-5, with D possibly TRBD1 on 5 matching bases. This CDR3 spans 15 amino acids. Trimming cost V 5 bases and J 2 bases, with 13 bases left between them. In germline, CDR1 is MRHNA, CDR2 SNTAGT. The CDR3 spells CASSPPGRGNQPQHF. CDR3 DNA sequence: TGTGCCAGCAGTCCACCGGGACGCGGCAATCAGCCCCAGCATTTT.

This clonotype was observed a handful of times. The J gene is TRBJ1-1, the V gene TRBV7-9; D gene ambiguous. The germline V gene has CDR1 SEHNR and CDR2 FQNEAQ (reference sequence). V was shortened by 2 bases and J by 3 bases, with 7 bases between the two germline ends. The CDR3 sequence is 13 residues long. CDR3 sequence reads: CASSLSKDTEAFF. CDR3 bases: TGTGCCAGCAGCTTATCCAAGGACACTGAAGCTTTCTTT.

In this sample, this clonotype turned up many times. The chain uses TRBV12-3 or TRBV12-4 and TRBJ2-5; D is unclear. The V gene lost 4 bases and the J gene lost 7 bases, with 10 bases spanning the gap. The CDR3 covers 12 residues. CDR3 in amino acids: CASSSSLGTQYF. The DNA of the CDR3 is TGTGCCAGCAGTTCTTCTCTGGGGACCCAGTACTTC.

This clonotype occurred a few times. The chain uses TRBV5-6 and TRBJ2-1, with D tentatively TRBD2 (5 bases). Germline V lookup: CDR1 SGHDT, CDR2 YYEEEE. V lost 2 bases and J 2 bases, leaving 11 bases between the germline ends. The CDR3 sequence is 15 residues long. CDR3 region: CASSFRLAPYNEQFF. The CDR3 DNA reads as TGTGCCAGCAGCTTTCGGCTAGCCCCCTACAATGAGCAGTTCTTC.

This clonotype was seen many times. The chain recombines TRBV29-1 with TRBJ2-7; weak D call: TRBD1 (6 bases). The CDR3 consists of 14 residues. Germline lookup yields CDR1 SQVTM and CDR2 ANQGSEA. Deletions cut 4 bases from V and 5 bases from J, with 18 bases between. The CDR3 here is CSVAGRQGKNEQYF. CDR3 DNA sequence: TGCAGCGTTGCAGGCCGGCAGGGGAAGAACGAGCAGTACTTC.

The V gene is TRBV7-4, the J gene TRBJ2-7; the D is unclear. This CDR3 has 14 residues. Germline lookup yields CDR1 SGHVT and CDR2 SQSDAQ. V was trimmed by 1 base and J by 4 bases, leaving 11 bases between them. The CDR3 sequence is CASSLGESRYEQYF. The CDR3 DNA reads TGTGCCAGCAGCTTAGGGGAATCGAGGTACGAGCAGTACTTC.

This clonotype was observed at least ten times. This chain uses TRBV11-2 with TRBJ2-3; TRBD2 agrees at 9 bases. J was trimmed by 0 bases and V by 4 bases; bases with no gene match: 2. The CDR3 is made up of 15 amino acids. Germline V gene lookup returns CDR1 SGHAT and CDR2 FQNNGV. The CDR3 sequence: CASSYTSGSTDTQYF. The CDR3 DNA reads TGTGCCAGCAGCTACACTAGCGGGAGCACAGATACGCAGTATTTT.

The rearrangement links TRBV6-2 or TRBV6-3 to TRBJ1-5; no definite D call. V lost 6 bases and J lost 7, with 16 bases in between. Germline CDR1 MNHEY, CDR2 SVGEGT. CDR3 length: 14 amino acids. The CDR3 DNA reads as TGTGCCAGCAGGCACCACAGCGACGGGCAGCCCCAGCATTTT. It is translated as CASRHHSDGQPQHF.

This clonotype was counted at least ten times. The chain has TRBV4-2 and TRBJ1-2; 11 positions agree with TRBD1. The germline gives CDR1 LGHNA, CDR2 YNFKEQ. This CDR3 has 15 amino acids. The trim removed 5 bases at V and 3 bases at J, leaving 5 bases unmatched. The CDR3 protein is CASSSPGQGDYGYTF. CDR3 nucleotides: TGTGCCAGCAGCTCGCCGGGACAGGGGGACTATGGCTACACCTTC.

This chain links TRBV25-1 with TRBJ2-7, with 10 nucleotides matching TRBD2. The germline V gene encodes CDR1 MGHDK and CDR2 SYGVNS. This CDR3 has 14 amino acids. Unmatched junction bases numbered 5, after V lost 4 bases and J lost 5 bases. The CDR3 nucleotides are TGTGCCAGCAGTGTCTTGCTAGCGGGAGACGAGCAGTACTTC. Translated, it gives CASSVLLAGDEQYF.

The chain recombines TRBV12-3 or TRBV12-4 with TRBJ1-4, with D unresolved. V gave up 5 bases and J gave up 12 bases, with 10 bases separating them. CDR3 length: 11 amino acids. CDR3 in DNA: TGTGCCAGCAGTCTTTCCCGGCAACTGTTTTTT. This sequence encodes CASSLSRQLFF.

The table lists this clonotype with a few counts. The chain links TRBV7-2 to TRBJ1-2; TRBD1 aligns across 9 bases. The trim removed 1 base at V and 4 bases at J, leaving 7 bases unmatched. CDR3 size: 16 residues. CDR1 is SGHTA, CDR2 FQGNSA, per germline. DNA for the CDR3: TGTGCCAGCAGCTTAGAGTTCGGACAGGGGTCCTATGGCTACACCTTC. This sequence encodes CASSLEFGQGSYGYTF.

This clonotype occurred a few times. The CDR3 coding sequence is TGCGCCAGCAGCTTGATGGCTAGCGGCTACAATGAGCAGTTCTTC. It translates to CASSLMASGYNEQFF. The chain has TRBV5-1 and TRBJ2-1, with 7 bases fitting TRBD2. This CDR3 spans 15 amino acids. V shed 1 base, J shed 3 bases, and the junction held 4 bases outside the gene matches. Germline values: CDR1 SGHRS, CDR2 YFSETQ.

V and J are TRBV29-1 and TRBJ2-3; D is possibly TRBD1 (5 bases). In germline, CDR1 is SQVTM, CDR2 ANQGSEA. V lost 3 bases, J lost 3 bases, and 7 bases lay in between. This CDR3 is built from 12 residues. In DNA form, the CDR3 reads TGCAGCGTTGACAGGGCAACAGATACGCAGTATTTT. The encoded protein is CSVDRATDTQYF.

Only a few counts were recorded for this clonotype. The chain is built from TRBV9 and TRBJ2-3; the match to TRBD2 covers 10 bases. J was trimmed by 3 bases and V by 0 bases; bases with no gene match: 4. Germline V gene lookup returns CDR1 SGDLS and CDR2 YYNGEE. There are 16 residues in the CDR3. Here the CDR3 DNA reads TGTGCCAGCAGCGTAGGAACTAGCGGGACTACAGATACGCAGTATTTT. This codes for CASSVGTSGTTDTQYF.

The sample holds one count of this clonotype. The chain carries TRBV9 and TRBJ2-1; 9 bases align to TRBD2. Losses at the gene ends were 4 bases for V and 0 bases for J; bases not matched to a gene: 8. This CDR3 is built from 17 residues. CDR1 and CDR2 from the germline V gene are SGDLS and YYNGEE. CDR3 nucleotide sequence: TGTGCCAGCAGCCCCAGACTAGCGGTAAGCTCCTACAATGAGCAGTTCTTC. It specifies CASSPRLAVSSYNEQFF.

This clonotype was recorded a few times. The chain links TRBV5-6 to TRBJ2-7; no reliable D call. V was cut by 4 bases and J by 2 bases, with 13 bases left in between. The CDR3 loop spans 14 amino acids. Germline-derived CDR1 and CDR2 are SGHDT and YYEEEE. The CDR3 DNA follows: TGTGCCAGCAGCGTCAAGTGGGGTACCTACGAGCAGTACTTC. Its translation: CASSVKWGTYEQYF.